This T cell receptor (beta chain) appears in the sequencing data of a study of vaccination effects on CD4 cells after COVID-19. Trimming cost V 1 base and J 5 bases, with 15 bases left between them. The CDR3 covers 15 residues. Germline CDR1 is SGHRS and CDR2 is YFSETQ. Only in-frame clones appear in the TCRdb table, and some are missing; sequencing was by immunoSEQ multiplex PCR. This table has tens of thousands of clones, around 67% appearing once. Cultured cells yielded isolated CD4+ T cells after less than 11 days. Each person got two doses of an mRNA SARS-CoV-2 vaccine, BNT162b2 or mRNA-1273. Concerning this clone itself: Its antigen is currently unknown.

Sample: CD4+ T cells from PBMCs cultured without peptide, taken after COVID-19 vaccination. The chain joins TRBV5-1 to TRBJ2-5, with D perhaps assigned TRBD1 or TRBD2 (7 bases each). This TCR was sampled from a human donor who received a COVID-19 vaccine. The DNA for the CDR3 is TGCGCCAGCAGCTTGAATCAGGGGGGGGAGGAGACCCAGTACTTC. It translates to CASSLNQGGEETQYF.